This paragraph covers one T cell receptor beta chain sequence. The sample belongs to a study of blood T cell repertoires in COVID-19. About the research overall: Italy, Spain and the United States were the sources of the convalescent and acute COVID-19 samples.

In the study's own analysis: Estimates of nucleated cell counts were drawn from the amplification of reference gene primers. Only in-frame clones appear in the TCRdb table, and some are missing; sequencing was by immunoSEQ multiplex PCR. The D gene and trimming were derived from the DNA, and the V and J assignments and clone size from that table. Of 270,000 or so clones listed, over 80% are singletons. Participants came from fewer than 25 US areas, aged about 18 to 100 years. The TCR sequence derives from a woman in her 30s with acute COVID-19. Sequenced material: PBMCs or T cells enriched from blood (not recorded which).

CDR3 in DNA: TGCGCCAGCCGGGGACTAGCGGGAGGAAAGGGTAACAATGAGCAGTTCTTC. This translates into CASRGLAGGKGNNEQFF. The chain carries TRBV4-1 and TRBJ2-1, with 15 bases fitting TRBD2. The V gene end was trimmed by 8 bases and the J gene end by 5 bases; junction bases not matched to a gene: 10. Germline CDR1 MGHRA, CDR2 YSYEKL. The CDR3 is 17 residues long.